What follows are 26 T cell receptor beta chains derived from one specimen sequenced in a study of cytomegalovirus exposure and HLA in healthy donors. The PCR contained 60 Vbeta and 13 Jbeta primers. Here immunoSEQ multiplex PCR was the method, and the copy in TCRdb shows in-frame clones only, minus some. The sample comprises approximately 180,000 clones, roughly 79% of which are singletons, and roughly 4.5% rests with the top ten. Material for sequencing was PBMCs. Every receptor here comes from a woman aged 18-35 years in good health and CMV-seropositive.

The genes are TRBV4-1 and TRBJ1-2, with 9 bases aligning to TRBD1. In germline, CDR1 is MGHRA, CDR2 YSYEKL. The J segment lost 3 bases and the V segment lost 4 bases, leaving 3 bases of the junction unmatched. There are 14 residues in the CDR3. CDR3 sequence reads: CASSRGQGDYGYTF. The CDR3 nucleotides are TGCGCCAGCAGCCGGGGACAGGGTGACTATGGCTACACCTTC.

This chain's CDR3 is CASSFLAGSDTQYF. The CDR3 nucleotides are TGTGCCAGCAGCTTCCTAGCGGGCTCAGATACGCAGTATTTT. This chain links TRBV5-5 with TRBJ2-3; 8 bases line up with TRBD2. The germline V gene has CDR1 SGHKS and CDR2 YYEKEE (reference sequence). There are 14 residues in the CDR3. Unmatched junction bases numbered 3, after V lost 2 bases and J lost 4 bases.

The chain links TRBV5-1 to TRBJ1-6, with 8 bases fitting TRBD1. The CDR3 spans 15 residues. CDR1 is SGHRS, CDR2 YFSETQ, per germline. After removal of 0 bases from V and 5 bases from J, the junction contained 1 base not matched to a gene. The CDR3 DNA reads as TGCGCCAGCAGCTTGGGGACAGGGAATAATTCACCCCTCCACTTT. Its protein product is CASSLGTGNNSPLHF.

The genes are TRBV15 and TRBJ2-4; D is possibly TRBD1 (5 bases). The germline gives CDR1 LNHNV, CDR2 YYDKDF (reference sequence). The CDR3 is 15 residues long. Trimming left V 2 bases short and J 1 base short, with 9 bases between. This CDR3 reads CATSRMTAAKNIQYF. CDR3 in DNA: TGTGCCACCAGCAGAATGACAGCCGCCAAAAACATTCAGTACTTC.

The genes are TRBV5-8 and TRBJ2-3; maybe TRBD2 (7 bases). Trimming took off 0 bases at V and 0 bases at J, with 17 bases between the two ends. Germline V gives CDR1 SGHTS, CDR2 YDEGEE. The CDR3 runs to 18 residues. The CDR3 region has the DNA TGTGCCAGCAGCTTGGGTGCAGCGGGGACAACTAGCACAGATACGCAGTATTTT. Translating gives CASSLGAAGTTSTDTQYF.

V is TRBV5-6 and J is TRBJ1-2; the match to TRBD1 covers 9 bases. Germline V gives CDR1 SGHDT, CDR2 YYEEEE. The CDR3 spans 15 residues. V dropped 4 bases and J dropped 0; count of bases not matched to a gene: 4. CDR3 nucleotides: TGTGCCAGCAGCCCGGACAGGGGAGCTAACTATGGCTACACCTTC. This encodes CASSPDRGANYGYTF.

The CDR3, as DNA: TGTGCCAGCAACGCCGGCGGGAATCAGCCCCAGCATTTT. It encodes CASNAGGNQPQHF. The chain carries TRBV28 and TRBJ1-5; unclear D gene. Trimming pared 7 bases from V and 4 bases from J, leaving 11 bases between. The CDR3 loop spans 13 amino acids. The germline CDR1 and CDR2 sequences are MDHEN and SYDVKM.

The chain links TRBV27 to TRBJ1-3; 7 bases fit TRBD1. CDR3 length: 15 residues. J lost 8 bases, V lost 5 bases, and 12 bases had no gene match. Germline lookup yields CDR1 MNHEY and CDR2 SMNVEV (reference sequence). The CDR3 reads CASSPQQTGWDTIYF. CDR3 in DNA: TGTGCCAGCAGTCCACAACAGACAGGGTGGGACACCATATATTTT.

This chain uses TRBV5-4 with TRBJ2-5, with D maybe TRBD2 (5 bases). The end of the DNA is better explained by TRBJ2-7, so the J call may be wrong. CDR1 and CDR2 (germline): SGHNT, YYREEE (reference sequence). The CDR3 is 14 residues long. CDR3 region: CASSLFRDSYEQYF. In nucleotides, the CDR3 is TGTGCCAGCAGCTTGTTTCGGGACTCCTACGAGCAGTACTTC.

CDR3 coding DNA: TGTGCCAGCAGTTCCGCAGGGGGCTCTAATGAAAAACTGTTTTTT. This encodes CASSSAGGSNEKLFF. The V call is TRBV6-5, the J call TRBJ1-4; 8 bases map to TRBD1. Trimming took 4 bases from V and 3 from J; bases not matched to a gene: 4. The CDR3 is 15 residues long. Germline CDR1 MNHEY, CDR2 SVGAGI.

This clone came up a few times. The chain recombines TRBV7-9 with TRBJ2-5, with 9 bases aligning to TRBD2. This CDR3 has 17 residues. J was trimmed by 4 bases and V by 3 bases; bases with no gene match: 12. Germline V gene sequence: CDR1 SEHNR, CDR2 FQNEAQ (reference sequence). The CDR3 loop reads CASSFKPRASGAETQYF. The CDR3 coding sequence is TGTGCCAGCAGCTTCAAACCTCGGGCTAGCGGGGCAGAGACCCAGTACTTC.

The chain recombines TRBV18 with TRBJ2-1, with 8 bases identical to TRBD2. Germline trimming cut 8 bases from V and 3 bases from J; bases unmatched to any gene: 9. The CDR3 covers 15 residues. Germline values: CDR1 KGHSH, CDR2 LQKENI. The CDR3 DNA sequence: TGTGCCAGCGCGGGGGGCTTGGGGTACTACAATGAGCAGTTCTTC. Protein product: CASAGGLGYYNEQFF.

A few counts support this clone. The chain has TRBV2 and TRBJ1-4; 10 nucleotides line up with TRBD1. The CDR3 consists of 15 residues. Germline assignment: CDR1 SNHLY and CDR2 FYNNEI. V lost 5 bases to trimming and J lost 6 bases; unmatched junction nucleotides: 6. CDR3 in DNA: TGTGCCAGCAGTACAAGAGACAGGGGGCATGAAAAACTGTTTTTT. Its protein is CASSTRDRGHEKLFF.

The rearrangement links TRBV7-8 to TRBJ2-1; no definite D call. The CDR3 runs to 15 residues. The germline CDR1 and CDR2 sequences are SGHVS and FQNEAQ. Trimming left V 7 bases short and J 0 bases short, with 13 bases between. Written as DNA, the CDR3 is TGTGCCAGCATCCGCACAGAGTCCTCCTACAATGAGCAGTTCTTC. Amino acid sequence: CASIRTESSYNEQFF.

The V call is TRBV11-2, the J call TRBJ2-2; 9 bases map to TRBD1. J lost 4 bases, V lost 5 bases, and 5 bases had no gene match. CDR1 and CDR2 from the germline V gene are SGHAT and FQNNGV. The CDR3 loop spans 15 amino acids. CDR3 DNA: TGTGCCAGCAGCAAGCTGACAGGGGGCACCGGGGAGCTGTTTTTT. It encodes CASSKLTGGTGELFF.

V usage is TRBV4-2 and J usage is TRBJ1-2, with TRBD1 as a possible D gene (5 bases). Per germline, CDR1 LGHNA and CDR2 YNFKEQ. V lost 2 bases to trimming and J lost 0 bases, with 10 bases between them. CDR3 length: 15 residues. CDR3 protein: CASSQTGLSNYGYTF. The CDR3 region has the DNA TGTGCCAGCAGCCAAACAGGCCTCTCTAACTATGGCTACACCTTC.

This chain connects TRBV30 to TRBJ1-2, with D unresolved. The germline V gene encodes CDR1 GTSNPN and CDR2 SVGIG (reference sequence). The CDR3 covers 15 residues. Trimming took 5 bases from V and 3 from J, leaving 19 bases between them. CDR3 loop: CAWGPAHRGYYGYTF. The CDR3 nucleotides read TGTGCCTGGGGGCCGGCACACCGGGGTTACTATGGCTACACCTTC. The variable domain in full, with the rest retrieved from reference TRBV30 and TRBJ1-2, is SQTIHQWPATLVQPVGSPLSLECTVEGTSNPNLYWYRQAAGRGLQLLFYSVGIGQISSEVPQNLSASRPQDRQFILSSKKLLLSDSGFYLCAWGPAHRGYYGYTFGSGTRLTVV.

The V gene is TRBV5-1, the J gene TRBJ2-7, with TRBD1 as a possible D gene (5 bases). The CDR3 consists of 15 residues. With 5 bases removed from V and 3 bases from J, the gap between germline ends came to 18 bases. The germline V gene has CDR1 SGHRS and CDR2 YFSETQ. The CDR3 nucleotides read TGCGCCAGCAGGGTGACAGACCAAAGCGACTACGAGCAGTACTTC. Protein product: CASRVTDQSDYEQYF. The full variable domain, completed using reference TRBV5-1 and TRBJ2-7, is KAGVTQTPRYLIKTRGQQVTLSCSPISGHRSVSWYQQTPGQGLQFLFEYFSETQRNKGNFPGRFSGRQFSNSRSEMNVSTLELGDSALYLCASRVTDQSDYEQYFGPGTRLTVT.

CDR3 sequence reads: CASRPPAVSPLHF. The DNA for the CDR3 is TGTGCCAGCAGACCCCCCGCAGTTTCACCCCTCCACTTT. The J gene is TRBJ1-6, the V gene TRBV28; D call uncertain. Germline assignment: CDR1 MDHEN and CDR2 SYDVKM. Trimming took off 6 bases at V and 9 bases at J, with 12 bases between the two ends. The CDR3 length is 13 residues.

The chain couples TRBV23-1 to TRBJ1-1, with D unclear. TRBV23-1 is labeled an ORF, and its function is uncertain. There are 16 residues in the CDR3. Between the trimmed V and J ends, which lost 0 bases and 3 bases, there was a span of 14 bases. CDR3 amino acids: CASSQSRRISDTEAFF. The DNA for the CDR3 is TGCGCCAGCAGTCAATCCCGTCGAATTTCGGACACTGAAGCTTTCTTT.

This sequence joins TRBV2 and TRBJ1-4; D not resolved. CDR3 size: 14 residues. V shed 6 bases and J shed 2 bases, with 10 bases lying between them. Germline CDR1 is SNHLY and CDR2 is FYNNEI. In nucleotides, the CDR3 is TGTGCCAGCAGAATGGCCCCCACTAATGAAAAACTGTTTTTT. It translates to CASRMAPTNEKLFF.

V and J are TRBV28 and TRBJ1-2; 8 nucleotides align to TRBD1. CDR1 is MDHEN and CDR2 is SYDVKM in the germline V gene. CDR3 length equals 17 residues. V was clipped by 7 bases and J by 3 bases; unmatched bases: 16. The CDR3 DNA reads as TGTGCCAGCACTCCAGGGTGGGACAGGCGGCGCGACTATGGCTACACCTTC. Protein sequence: CASTPGWDRRRDYGYTF.

There are a few counts of this clone. The chain joins TRBV19 to TRBJ2-5; 11 positions match TRBD1. The CDR3 length is 14 residues. Per germline, CDR1 LNHDA and CDR2 SQIVND (reference sequence). J was trimmed by 4 bases and V by 5 bases; bases with no gene match: 3. The CDR3 loop reads CASSPGTGGETQYF. The CDR3 nucleotides are TGTGCCAGTAGTCCGGGGACAGGGGGAGAGACCCAGTACTTC.

The chain has TRBV6-5 and TRBJ2-5, with a weak D call TRBD1 (5 bases). The germline V gene has CDR1 MNHEY and CDR2 SVGAGI. V was pared by 9 bases and J by 4 bases, with 15 bases between. CDR3 length: 13 residues. The CDR3: CASNRILGETQYF. For the CDR3, the DNA is TGTGCCAGTAACAGGATTTTGGGAGAGACCCAGTACTTC.

The chain has TRBV7-9 and TRBJ2-1, with a tentative D call TRBD2 (6 bases). Germline values: CDR1 SEHNR, CDR2 FQNEAQ (reference sequence). The CDR3 spans 15 residues. V was trimmed by 5 bases and J by 3 bases, leaving 14 bases between them. CDR3 DNA: TGTGCCAGCAGCGCCGGCCAGGGAGGCTACAATGAGCAGTTCTTC. Translating it yields CASSAGQGGYNEQFF.

The chain links TRBV30 to TRBJ1-2; D uncertain. Germline V gene lookup returns CDR1 GTSNPN and CDR2 SVGIG (reference sequence). V lost 3 bases, J lost 6 bases, and 11 bases lay in between. The CDR3 is 12 residues long. In nucleotides, the CDR3 is TGTGCCTGGAGCTTGTACGAGGATGGCTACACCTTC. Translating gives CAWSLYEDGYTF.